The subject of this entry is one T cell receptor beta chain. The sample is drawn from a study of blood T cell repertoires in COVID-19. The wider study: The study drew acute and convalescent COVID-19 samples from the United States, Italy and Spain. PBMCs, B-cell-depleted T cells, or T cells were the source of the cDNA or gDNA that made up the material.

As originally analysed: Amplification of reference gene primers was used by the study to estimate nucleated cell counts. Assay: immunoSEQ multiplex PCR; the TCRdb copy retains only in-frame clones and omits some. For V, J and clone size, that table is used; D and trimming come from the DNA. The data contain roughly 61,000 clones, approximately 92% of them seen just once; the ten biggest clones take up 2% to 2.5%. Germline assignment: CDR1 MNHNS and CDR2 SASEGT. The CDR3 consists of 14 residues. Trimming pared 1 base from V and 0 bases from J, leaving 6 bases between. The receptor was derived from a man in his sixties with acute or convalescent COVID-19. The chain is built from TRBV6-1 and TRBJ1-2, with D possibly being TRBD1 (5 bases). Source material: peripheral blood. The CDR3 is CASSEGQSNYGYTF. CDR3 DNA sequence: TGTGCCAGCAGTGAAGGACAGTCTAACTATGGCTACACCTTC.